Below are 20 T cell receptor beta chains sequenced from a single sample in a study of T cell changes during pregnancy in multiple sclerosis. Clones were sequenced by immunoSEQ multiplex PCR, and TCRdb holds only the in-frame ones, with some missing. The sample consists of around 100,000 clones, 80% to 95% of them appearing once. The sequencing used peripheral blood, collected in the third trimester of pregnancy. The receptor set was obtained from a female donor with multiple sclerosis, enrolled in a pregnancy study.

The chain uses TRBV19 and TRBJ1-5; D unresolved. The CDR3 is 16 residues long. Germline V gives CDR1 LNHDA, CDR2 SQIVND (reference sequence). Trimming took 0 bases from V and 4 from J, leaving 13 bases between them. CDR3 in DNA: TGTGCCAGTAGTATAGATGTGGAAAGGAGGAATCAGCCCCAGCATTTT. Amino acids: CASSIDVERRNQPQHF.

This chain joins TRBV6-5 and TRBJ2-1; no clear D gene. Germline lookup yields CDR1 MNHEY and CDR2 SVGAGI. CDR3 length: 15 amino acids. Trimming took off 6 bases at V and 2 bases at J, with 14 bases between the two ends. The CDR3 nucleotides read TGTGCCAGCAGCCCCGCCGGGTCCACCTACAATGAGCAGTTCTTC. This encodes CASSPAGSTYNEQFF.

V usage is TRBV10-1 and J usage is TRBJ2-7, with 7 bases matching TRBD1. Trimming cost V 1 base and J 4 bases; bases outside gene matches: 10. This CDR3 is 16 amino acids long. Germline CDR1 is WNHNN and CDR2 is SYGVQD (reference sequence). CDR3 region: CASSEFSQGDGYEQYF. CDR3 bases: TGCGCCAGCAGTGAGTTTTCCCAGGGGGACGGGTACGAGCAGTACTTC.

The chain combines TRBV15 with TRBJ2-7; 7 bases fit TRBD2. Per germline, CDR1 LNHNV and CDR2 YYDKDF (reference sequence). The ends lost 4 bases at V and 5 bases at J; junction bases unmatched: 8. The CDR3 is 14 residues long. CDR3 in DNA: TGTGCCACCAGCAAATGGGCTAGCGGAGACGAGCAGTACTTC. It is translated as CATSKWASGDEQYF. The entire variable domain, with the rest obtained from reference TRBV15 and TRBJ2-7, is as follows: DAMVIQNPRYQVTQFGKPVTLSCSQTLNHNVMYWYQQKSSQAPKLLFHYYDKDFNNEADTPDNFQSRRPNTSFCFLDIRSPGLGDTAMYLCATSKWASGDEQYFGPGTRLTVT.

The rearrangement links TRBV11-2 to TRBJ2-3, with 14 bases aligning to TRBD2. Germline CDR1 is SGHAT and CDR2 is FQNNGV. Trimming at V came to 1 base and at J to 3 bases, leaving 6 bases not matched to a gene. This CDR3 has 18 amino acids. CDR3 loop: CASSLGGTSGGGTDTQYF. Written as DNA, the CDR3 is TGTGCCAGCAGCTTAGGTGGGACTAGCGGGGGAGGAACAGATACGCAGTATTTT.

The rearrangement uses TRBV6-1 and TRBJ2-1; D ambiguous. The CDR3 runs to 12 residues. V lost 5 bases to trimming and J lost 10 bases, with 12 bases between them. CDR1 and CDR2 (germline): MNHNS, SASEGT. The CDR3 nucleotides are TGTGCCAGCAGTCTCCCGGGTGGGGAGCAGTTCTTC. This gives the protein CASSLPGGEQFF.

The chain uses TRBV7-3 and TRBJ2-1, with D possibly TRBD2 on 5 matching bases. Germline V gives CDR1 SGHTA, CDR2 FQGTGA. The CDR3 totals 17 residues. Trimming pared 0 bases from V and 7 bases from J, leaving 19 bases between. In DNA form, the CDR3 reads TGTGCCAGCAGCTTAACCCATTTCCTTGACGGGATTAATGAGCAGTTCTTC. It encodes CASSLTHFLDGINEQFF.

The rearrangement joins TRBV18 to TRBJ1-4, with unresolved D. This CDR3 spans 13 amino acids. Trimming took 6 bases from V and 5 from J, leaving 10 bases between them. Germline V lookup: CDR1 KGHSH, CDR2 LQKENI. Here the CDR3 DNA reads TGTGCCAGCTCCCCTGAGAGCAATGAAAAACTGTTTTTT. Translation gives CASSPESNEKLFF.

The chain employs TRBV5-1 and TRBJ2-7; maybe TRBD2 (5 bases). The CDR3 extends over 15 amino acids. The V gene's germline CDR1 is SGHRS and CDR2 YFSETQ. Trimming stripped 0 bases from V and 1 base from J, with 11 bases between. CDR3 DNA sequence: TGCGCCAGCAGCTTGGGCCCAGCGGAGTCCTACGAGCAGTACTTC. As protein: CASSLGPAESYEQYF.

V usage is TRBV9 and J usage is TRBJ1-1; the D is unclear. The CDR3 has 14 residues. Germline V lookup: CDR1 SGDLS, CDR2 YYNGEE. The V end was cut by 1 base, the J end by 6 bases, with 13 bases between. CDR3 in amino acids: CASSVSLSSPEAFF. The CDR3 DNA sequence: TGTGCCAGCAGCGTATCCCTTAGTAGCCCTGAAGCTTTCTTT. Together with reference TRBV9 and TRBJ1-1, the CDR3 gives the full variable domain: DSGVTQTPKHLITATGQRVTLRCSPRSGDLSVYWYQQSLDQGLQFLIQYYNGEERAKGNILERFSAQQFPDLHSELNLSSLELGDSALYFCASSVSLSSPEAFFGQGTRLTVV.

The gene calls are TRBV7-9 and TRBJ2-1, with 7 bases identical to TRBD1. The junction had 11 bases not matched to a gene; V was cut back by 0 bases and J by 9 bases. Germline V gives CDR1 SEHNR, CDR2 FQNEAQ (reference sequence). There are 16 residues in the CDR3. The CDR3 DNA sequence: TGTGCCAGCAGCTTAGCAAGCGGCCCAGGGGGTAGTGAGCAGTTCTTC. It yields the protein CASSLASGPGGSEQFF.

This clone was detected once. The chain is built from TRBV5-6 and TRBJ2-5, with 15 bases aligning to TRBD2. V trimming: 5 bases; J trimming: 1 base; junction bases outside the gene matches: 9. Germline-derived CDR1 and CDR2 are SGHDT and YYEEEE. The CDR3 totals 18 residues. In DNA, the CDR3 is TGTGCCAGCAGTCAAGGACTAGCGGGGGGGCCTAGCCAAGAGACCCAGTACTTC. Protein sequence: CASSQGLAGGPSQETQYF. Drawing the rest from reference TRBV5-6 and TRBJ2-5, the complete variable domain is DAGVTQSPTHLIKTRGQQVTLRCSPKSGHDTVSWYQQALGQGPQFIFQYYEEEERQRGNFPDRFSGHQFPNYSSELNVNALLLGDSALYLCASSQGLAGGPSQETQYFGPGTRLLVL.

The chain employs TRBV5-6 and TRBJ1-5, with a weak D call TRBD1 (6 bases). The germline V and J ends were trimmed by 4 bases and 3 bases, with 23 bases remaining between them. The CDR3 contains 18 residues. CDR1 and CDR2 from the germline V gene are SGHDT and YYEEEE. The CDR3 spells CASSGLMGHTVHNQPQHF. CDR3 sequence (DNA): TGTGCCAGCAGCGGACTGATGGGACACACCGTCCACAATCAGCCCCAGCATTTT.

The chain has TRBV9 and TRBJ2-2, with TRBD2 matching over 8 bases. This CDR3 is built from 14 residues. Germline assignment: CDR1 SGDLS and CDR2 YYNGEE. The trim removed 4 bases at V and 6 bases at J, leaving 5 bases unmatched. The CDR3 DNA sequence: TGTGCCAGCAGCCTCGGACTAGCACCCGGGGAGCTGTTTTTT. Translation gives CASSLGLAPGELFF.

The rearrangement uses TRBV30 and TRBJ1-5; D remains unclear. The CDR3 consists of 13 residues. V was pared by 0 bases and J by 4 bases, with 7 bases between. CDR1 is GTSNPN, CDR2 SVGIG, per germline (reference sequence). This CDR3 is CAWSVHLNQPQHF. CDR3 bases: TGTGCCTGGAGTGTACATTTGAATCAGCCCCAGCATTTT.

The gene calls are TRBV9 and TRBJ2-5, with unresolved D. The germline V gene encodes CDR1 SGDLS and CDR2 YYNGEE. The V gene lost 2 bases and the J gene lost 2 bases, with 13 bases spanning the gap. This CDR3 comprises 15 residues. The CDR3 sequence is CASSVGLTDQETQYF. For the CDR3, the DNA is TGTGCCAGCAGCGTGGGCCTTACTGATCAAGAGACCCAGTACTTC.

The CDR3 DNA follows: TGTGCCAGCAGCGTAGGAAATTCGGGGCGGGGGGCGAGCACAGATACGCAGTATTTT. Protein: CASSVGNSGRGASTDTQYF. The rearrangement joins TRBV9 to TRBJ2-3; TRBD2 matches 8 bases. The germline V gene encodes CDR1 SGDLS and CDR2 YYNGEE. J lost 0 bases, V lost 0 bases, and 12 bases had no gene match. There are 19 residues in the CDR3.

The chain carries TRBV4-1 and TRBJ1-5; no clear D gene. V lost 3 bases to trimming and J lost 0 bases, with 15 bases between them. Germline loops: CDR1 MGHRA, CDR2 YSYEKL. This CDR3 contains 17 residues. The CDR3 region has the DNA TGCGCCAGCAGCCAGCCCGGAGGTATGGGTAGCAATCAGCCCCAGCATTTT. It translates to CASSQPGGMGSNQPQHF.

The V call is TRBV6-4, the J call TRBJ2-7; TRBD1 is a possible D gene (6 bases). V dropped 9 bases and J dropped 3 bases, with 15 bases sitting between them. This CDR3 spans 13 amino acids. Per the germline V gene, CDR1 is MRHNA and CDR2 is SNTAGT. The CDR3 is CARIRDIFYEQYF. CDR3 bases: TGTGCCAGAATCCGGGACATCTTCTACGAGCAGTACTTC.

This chain links TRBV7-7 with TRBJ2-5; TRBD1 is a possible D gene (5 bases). The germline V gene has CDR1 SSHAT and CDR2 FNYEAQ (reference sequence). Trimming stripped 1 base from V and 2 bases from J, with 14 bases between. CDR3 length: 16 amino acids. The CDR3 sequence is CASSLGGQGLQETQYF. The CDR3 DNA is TGTGCCAGCAGCTTAGGTGGCCAGGGCCTACAAGAGACCCAGTACTTC.